The rows below give T cell receptor beta chains drawn from one sample of a study of monozygotic twins with inflammatory bowel disease. From the 5' RACE reads, TCRdb lists one entry per CDR3 protein and no DNA. The sample has fewer than 110,000 distinct CDR3 sequences. Sequenced input: blood. These receptors were obtained from a human donor with ulcerative colitis or Crohn's disease, or a healthy co-twin of an affected twin (not recorded which). CDR3s include the opening cysteine and the closing phenylalanine or tryptophan.

CDR3 protein	CDR3 length	V gene	J gene
CASSPGTSSFTEAFF	15	TRBV6-2/TRBV6-3	TRBJ1-1
CASSAGDEQYF	11	TRBV5-1	TRBJ2-7
CASSPGGVANTGELFF	16	TRBV28	TRBJ2-2
CASSPGSNTGELFF	14	TRBV3-1	TRBJ2-2
CATITDKTYEQYF	13	TRBV24-1	TRBJ2-7
CSVAAVYGYTF	11	TRBV29-1	TRBJ1-2
CASSMGQGSNQPQHF	15	TRBV12-3/TRBV12-4	TRBJ1-5
CASSFTVIRGRVRYNEQFF	19	TRBV28	TRBJ2-1
CASSRGEHGDTQYF	14	TRBV18	TRBJ2-3
CASRPRGTGELFF	13	TRBV12-3/TRBV12-4	TRBJ2-2
CSVVTPGTGYEQYF	14	TRBV29-1	TRBJ2-7
CASSAPRGLPTEAFF	15	TRBV9	TRBJ1-1
CASSYPNWSSYNEQFF	16	TRBV6-2/TRBV6-3	TRBJ2-1